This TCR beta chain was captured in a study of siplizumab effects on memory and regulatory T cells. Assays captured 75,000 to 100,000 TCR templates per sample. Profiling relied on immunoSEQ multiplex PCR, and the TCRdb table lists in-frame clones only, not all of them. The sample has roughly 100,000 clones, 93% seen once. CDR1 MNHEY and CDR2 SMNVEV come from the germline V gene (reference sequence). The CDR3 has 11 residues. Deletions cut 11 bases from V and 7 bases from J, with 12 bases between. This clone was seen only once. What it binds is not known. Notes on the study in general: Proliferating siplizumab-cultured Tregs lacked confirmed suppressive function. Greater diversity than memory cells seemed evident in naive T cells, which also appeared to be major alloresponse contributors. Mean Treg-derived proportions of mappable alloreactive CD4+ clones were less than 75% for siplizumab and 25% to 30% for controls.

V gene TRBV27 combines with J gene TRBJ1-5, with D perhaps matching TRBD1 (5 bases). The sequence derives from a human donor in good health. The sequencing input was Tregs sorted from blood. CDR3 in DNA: TGTGCCCGGCAGGGTAGGCAGCCCCAGCATTTT. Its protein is CARQGRQPQHF.